This T cell receptor (beta chain) was captured by sequencing in a study of T cells in Graves' hyperthyroidism and ophthalmopathy. Hyperthyroidism in the patients, aged 18 to 65, was newly diagnosed and under 2 months in duration. V dropped 0 bases and J dropped 2 bases, with 13 bases sitting between them. In germline, CDR1 is DFQATT, CDR2 SNEGSKA (reference sequence). This CDR3 is built from 15 residues. This clonotype has ten or more counts. Amplification targeted TCR beta CDR3 regions from RNA transcripts. A set of HTBI primers served as the primers for a first-round RT-PCR of the TCR CDR3. One entry per CDR3 protein, called by TCRdb with MiXCR from the multiplex PCR reads. Of hundreds of thousands of distinct CDR3 sequences detected, approximately 15% appear once; the ten largest clones hold roughly a tenth.

The receptor comes from a woman younger than 35 with Graves' hyperthyroidism. Sequencing input: blood. The gene calls are TRBV20-1 and TRBJ2-5; D remains ambiguous. The CDR3 spells CSARDVMAAQETQYF. CDR3 sequence (DNA): TGCAGTGCTAGAGATGTGATGGCTGCTCAAGAGACCCAGTACTTC.